A few counts support the clone carrying this T cell receptor beta chain. These data belong to a study of sequential checkpoint blockade in melanoma. The repertoire was sequenced with immunoSEQ multiplex PCR; TCRdb's copy has only in-frame clones and lacks some. The table has 3,400 or so clones, 15% to 20% seen once. In germline, CDR1 is LNHNV, CDR2 YYDKDF (reference sequence). Trimming removed 2 bases from V and 6 bases from J; junction bases left unmatched: 4. The CDR3 consists of 14 residues. Treatment specified: randomized to nivolumab then ipilimumab (arm A) or the reverse (arm B). Sequencing was performed on tumor tissue (inferred from file names), taken from a patient given nivolumab and ipilimumab in sequence. This clonotype was obtained from a human donor with melanoma. The J gene is TRBJ2-1, the V gene TRBV15, with 7 bases aligning to TRBD1. This CDR3 reads CATSRLTGSNEQFF. CDR3 coding DNA: TGTGCCACCAGCAGATTGACAGGGTCCAATGAGCAGTTCTTC. The full variable domain, completed using reference TRBV15 and TRBJ2-1, is DAMVIQNPRYQVTQFGKPVTLSCSQTLNHNVMYWYQQKSSQAPKLLFHYYDKDFNNEADTPDNFQSRRPNTSFCFLDIRSPGLGDTAMYLCATSRLTGSNEQFFGPGTRLTVL.